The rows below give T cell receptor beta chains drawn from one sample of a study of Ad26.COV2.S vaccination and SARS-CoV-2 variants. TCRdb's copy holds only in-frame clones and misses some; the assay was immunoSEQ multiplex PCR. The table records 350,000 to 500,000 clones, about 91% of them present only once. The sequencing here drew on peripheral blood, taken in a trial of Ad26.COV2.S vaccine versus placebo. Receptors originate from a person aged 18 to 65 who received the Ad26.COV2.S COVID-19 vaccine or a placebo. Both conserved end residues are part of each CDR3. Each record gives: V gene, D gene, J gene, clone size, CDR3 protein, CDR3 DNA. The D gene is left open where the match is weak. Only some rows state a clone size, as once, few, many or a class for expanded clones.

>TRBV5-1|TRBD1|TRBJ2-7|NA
CASRTGYEQYF
TGCGCCAGCAGGACAGGGTACGAGCAGTACTTC
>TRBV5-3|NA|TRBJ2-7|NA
CARSYAGCSYEQYF
TGTGCCAGAAGCTACGCAGGGTGCTCCTACGAGCAGTACTTC
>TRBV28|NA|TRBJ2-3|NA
CASSLEAGWGPDTQYF
TGTGCCAGCAGTTTAGAGGCAGGTTGGGGCCCAGATACGCAGTATTTT
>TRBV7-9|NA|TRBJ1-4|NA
CASSFSGLEEKLFF
TGTGCCAGCAGCTTCTCGGGACTAGAAGAAAAACTGTTTTTT
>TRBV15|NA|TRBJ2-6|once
CATSDRRGANVLTF
TGTGCCACCAGCGATCGTAGGGGGGCCAACGTCCTGACTTTC
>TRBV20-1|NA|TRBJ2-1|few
CSASPYNEQFF
TGCAGTGCTAGTCCCTACAATGAGCAGTTCTTC
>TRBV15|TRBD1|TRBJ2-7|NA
CATSSSGQGLPQYF
TGTGCCACCAGCAGCTCGGGACAGGGGTTACCGCAGTACTTC
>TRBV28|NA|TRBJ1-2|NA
CASSLIGQRDYGYTF
TGTGCCAGCAGTTTAATCGGACAGCGAGACTATGGCTACACCTTC
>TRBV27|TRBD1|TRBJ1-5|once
CASSYPPEDRTNSNQPQHF
TGTGCCAGCAGTTACCCCCCCGAGGACAGGACTAATAGCAATCAGCCCCAGCATTTT
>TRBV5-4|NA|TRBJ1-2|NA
CASSLGFWAGLGYTF
TGTGCCAGCAGCCTGGGGTTCTGGGCAGGGCTAGGCTACACCTTC
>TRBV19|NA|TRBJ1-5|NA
CASSMRQGFQPQHF
TGTGCCAGTAGTATGAGGCAGGGGTTTCAGCCCCAGCATTTT
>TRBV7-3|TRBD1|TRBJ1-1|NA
CASSLTRDRGAEAFF
TGTGCCAGCAGCTTAACCCGGGACAGAGGCGCTGAAGCTTTCTTT
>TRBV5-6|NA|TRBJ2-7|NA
CASSLYMTSLWYF
TGTGCCAGCAGCTTGTATATGACGAGCTTGTGGTACTTC
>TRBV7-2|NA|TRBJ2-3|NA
CASSFRATSSRDTQYF
TGTGCCAGCAGCTTCAGGGCCACCTCGTCCAGGGATACGCAGTATTTT
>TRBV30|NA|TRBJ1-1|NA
CAWSPGGLTEAFF
TGTGCCTGGAGTCCCGGGGGACTCACTGAAGCTTTCTTT
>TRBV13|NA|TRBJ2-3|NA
CASSFPLLDNTQYF
TGTGCCAGCAGCTTTCCCTTACTAGATAATACGCAGTATTTT
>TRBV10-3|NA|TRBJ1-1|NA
CAIMPSENTEAFF
TGTGCCATCATGCCTTCGGAGAACACTGAAGCTTTCTTT
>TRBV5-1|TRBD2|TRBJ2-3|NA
CASSPGLAGTDTQYF
TGCGCCAGCAGCCCGGGACTAGCGGGCACAGATACGCAGTATTTT
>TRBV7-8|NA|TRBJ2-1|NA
CASSPYPRARGFPARDSYNEQFF
TGTGCCAGCAGCCCTTATCCTCGCGCCCGGGGGTTTCCCGCCCGAGACTCCTACAATGAGCAGTTCTTC
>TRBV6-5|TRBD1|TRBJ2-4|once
CASSLNRDRKNIQYF
TGTGCCAGCAGTTTAAACCGGGACAGAAAAAACATTCAGTACTTC
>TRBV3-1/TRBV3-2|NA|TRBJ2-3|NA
CASSQGGGEDTQYF
TGTGCCAGCAGCCAAGGGGGGGGCGAAGATACGCAGTATTTT
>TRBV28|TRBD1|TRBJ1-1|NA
CASSETGITEAFF
TGTGCCAGCAGTGAGACAGGGATCACTGAAGCTTTCTTT
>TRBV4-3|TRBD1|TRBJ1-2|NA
CASSQQGQGDGYTF
TGCGCCAGCAGCCAGCAAGGACAGGGAGATGGCTACACCTTC
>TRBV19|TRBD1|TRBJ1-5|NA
CASRFVPGQGVWPQHF
TGTGCCAGTAGGTTCGTCCCGGGACAGGGGGTCTGGCCCCAGCATTTT
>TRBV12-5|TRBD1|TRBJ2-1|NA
CASGLTGANYNEQFF
TGTGCTAGTGGTTTGACAGGGGCGAACTACAATGAGCAGTTCTTC
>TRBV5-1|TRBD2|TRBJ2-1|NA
CASSIRLARARDYNEQFF
TGCGCCAGCAGCATCCGACTAGCGCGAGCCCGAGACTACAATGAGCAGTTCTTC
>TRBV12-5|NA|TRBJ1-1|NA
CASAPQGSTEAFF
TGTGCTAGTGCCCCACAGGGAAGCACTGAAGCTTTCTTT
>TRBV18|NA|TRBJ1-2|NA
CASSDGGRYGYTF
TGTGCCAGCTCAGACGGGGGCCGATACGGCTACACCTTC
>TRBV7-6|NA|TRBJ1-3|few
CASSWTDSGNTIYF
TGTGCCAGCAGTTGGACAGACTCTGGAAACACCATATATTTT
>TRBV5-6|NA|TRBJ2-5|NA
CASSLWGVNDQETQYF
TGTGCCAGCAGCTTGTGGGGAGTGAATGACCAAGAGACCCAGTACTTC
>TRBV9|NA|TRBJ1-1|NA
CASSVGSRNTEAFF
TGTGCCAGCAGCGTAGGATCACGCAACACTGAAGCTTTCTTT
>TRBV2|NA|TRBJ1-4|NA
CASSGVPNGEKLFF
TGTGCCAGCAGTGGTGTCCCCAACGGGGAAAAACTGTTTTTT
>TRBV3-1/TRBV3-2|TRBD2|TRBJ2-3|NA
CASSQFSGGTDTQYF
TGTGCCAGCAGCCAGTTTAGCGGGGGCACAGATACGCAGTATTTT
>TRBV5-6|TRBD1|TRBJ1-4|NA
CASSRGLANEKLFF
TGTGCCAGCAGCAGGGGGCTCGCTAATGAAAAACTGTTTTTT
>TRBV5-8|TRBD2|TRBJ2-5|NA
CASRQRGGQLRETQYF
TGTGCCAGCAGGCAGCGGGGGGGCCAACTCAGGGAGACCCAGTACTTC
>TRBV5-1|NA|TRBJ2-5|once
CASSLGYAAERETQYF
TGCGCCAGCAGCTTGGGTTATGCGGCAGAGAGAGAGACCCAGTACTTC
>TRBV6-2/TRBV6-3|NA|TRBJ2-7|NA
CASSYVQGSYEQYF
TGTGCCAGCAGTTACGTCCAGGGGAGTTACGAGCAGTACTTC
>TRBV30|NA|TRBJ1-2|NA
CAWSKDLPPNYGYTF
TGTGCCTGGAGTAAGGACCTACCTCCGAACTATGGCTACACCTTC
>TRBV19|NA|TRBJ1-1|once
CASSRGAGRGATTEAFF
TGTGCCAGTAGTCGAGGGGCAGGGCGAGGGGCAACCACTGAAGCTTTCTTT
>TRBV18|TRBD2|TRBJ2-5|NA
CASSPPGTRGETPYF
TGTGCCAGCTCACCACCGGGCACCCGGGGGGAGACCCCCTACTTC
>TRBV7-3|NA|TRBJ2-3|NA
CASSWGGGTQYF
TGTGCCAGCAGCTGGGGTGGGGGCACGCAGTATTTT
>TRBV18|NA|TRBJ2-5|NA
CASSPPARQAETQYF
TGTGCCAGCTCACCCCCCGCTCGACAGGCCGAGACCCAGTACTTC
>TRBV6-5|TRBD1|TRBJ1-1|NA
CASLNPGGTEAFF
TGTGCCAGTCTAAATCCAGGGGGAACTGAAGCTTTCTTT
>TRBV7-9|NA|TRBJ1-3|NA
CASRIGGVRAKGNTIYF
TGTGCCAGCAGAATAGGAGGTGTCAGGGCGAAGGGAAACACCATATATTTT
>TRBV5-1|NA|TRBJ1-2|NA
CASSLRLDANYGYTF
TGCGCCAGCAGCTTGCGACTCGACGCTAACTATGGCTACACCTTC
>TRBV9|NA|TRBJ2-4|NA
CASSVGSQGEGIQYF
TGTGCCAGCAGCGTAGGGAGTCAAGGGGAAGGCATTCAGTACTTC
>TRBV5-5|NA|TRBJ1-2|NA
CASSLAEGYGYTF
TGTGCCAGCAGCTTGGCTGAGGGGTATGGCTACACCTTC
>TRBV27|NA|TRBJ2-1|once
CASSFTIATVYNEQFF
TGTGCCAGCAGTTTTACCATAGCGACTGTTTACAATGAGCAGTTCTTC
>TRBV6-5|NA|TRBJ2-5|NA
CASSSDPTDYQETQYF
TGTGCCAGCAGTTCTGATCCGACAGACTACCAAGAGACCCAGTACTTC
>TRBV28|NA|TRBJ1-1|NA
CASSWTEHTEAFF
TGTGCCAGCAGTTGGACGGAGCACACTGAAGCTTTCTTT
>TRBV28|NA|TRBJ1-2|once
CASKLGRGYGYTF
TGTGCCAGCAAGTTGGGGAGAGGCTATGGCTACACCTTC
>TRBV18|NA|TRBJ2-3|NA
CASSRVADTQYF
TGTGCCAGCTCACGTGTGGCAGATACGCAGTATTTT
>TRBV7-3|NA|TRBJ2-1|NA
CASSLAGTYNEQFF
TGTGCCAGCAGCTTAGCGGGAACCTACAATGAGCAGTTCTTC